This TCR beta chain derives from a study of blood T cell repertoires in COVID-19. Background on the study: Collection of acute and convalescent COVID-19 samples took place in the United States, Italy and Spain. The cDNA or gDNA used as material had been derived from T cells, B-cell-depleted T cells, or PBMCs.

The V end lost 1 base, the J end lost 1 base, and 8 bases lay between the germline ends. CDR3 size: 14 residues. Germline V gives CDR1 GTSNPN, CDR2 SVGIG (reference sequence). Original processing notes: Researchers report that nucleated cell counts were estimated from reference gene primer amplification. Generated by immunoSEQ multiplex PCR, the TCRdb table keeps only in-frame clones and is missing some. The V and J calls and the clone size are those of that table, but D and trimming were determined from the DNA. The sample records roughly 100,000 clones, approximately 80% being singletons. The TCR was taken from a woman over 75 with acute or convalescent COVID-19. The V and J genes are TRBV30 and TRBJ1-5; D uncertain. The source material was peripheral blood. As DNA, the CDR3 is TGTGCCTGGAGTGGGGTAGCCAGCAATCAGCCCCAGCATTTT. Translated: CAWSGVASNQPQHF.